One and the same sample provided the 22 T cell receptor beta chains below, sequenced in a study of OX40 agonist ivuxolimab in advanced cancers. Using immunoSEQ multiplex PCR, the repertoire was profiled, and TCRdb retains in-frame clones only, with some absent. The sample yields tens of thousands of clones, 86% seen once. Sequencing was performed on CD4+ or CD8+ T cells sorted from blood, taken in a trial of the OX40 agonist ivuxolimab. These receptors were collected from an adult with an advanced solid tumor such as melanoma, head and neck, liver or kidney cancer.

The chain uses TRBV18 and TRBJ2-2, with TRBD1 identical over 9 bases. The CDR3 length is 16 residues. The J segment lost 0 bases and the V segment lost 8 bases, leaving 7 bases of the junction unmatched. Germline values: CDR1 KGHSH, CDR2 LQKENI. In nucleotides, the CDR3 is TGTGCCAGCCCAGCAGGACAGGGGACGAACACCGGGGAGCTGTTTTTT. Translation: CASPAGQGTNTGELFF. Full variable domain (outside the CDR3, taken from reference TRBV18 and TRBJ2-2): NAGVMQNPRHLVRRRGQEARLRCSPMKGHSHVYWYRQLPEEGLKFMVYLQKENIIDESGMPKERFSAEFPKEGPSILRIQQVVRGDSAAYFCASPAGQGTNTGELFFGEGSRLTVL.

This clone was seen just once. This chain uses TRBV10-3 with TRBJ2-5; unclear D gene. Gene TRBJ2-7 matches the end of the DNA better, so the J call may be wrong. Germline V gives CDR1 ENHRY, CDR2 SYGVKD. This CDR3 comprises 14 residues. CDR3 in amino acids: CAISESSDPYEQYF. Written as DNA, the CDR3 is TGTGCCATCAGTGAGTCGTCGGACCCCTACGAGCAGTACTTC.

V gene TRBV25-1 combines with J gene TRBJ1-6; possibly TRBD1 for D (6 bases). The CDR3 consists of 17 residues. Germline values: CDR1 MGHDK, CDR2 SYGVNS. With 4 bases removed from V and 8 bases from J, the gap between germline ends came to 21 bases. The chain's CDR3 is CASSGKQGIRKYSPLHF. The CDR3, as DNA: TGTGCCAGCAGTGGTAAACAGGGCATCAGGAAGTATTCACCCCTCCACTTT.

The chain combines TRBV18 with TRBJ2-7; 12 nucleotides agree with TRBD2. From germline, CDR1 is KGHSH and CDR2 LQKENI. J was trimmed by 2 bases and V by 5 bases; bases with no gene match: 4. The CDR3 length is 15 residues. The CDR3 DNA reads as TGTGCCAGCTCATCACTAGCGGGGGGTACCTACGAGCAGTACTTC. It codes for CASSSLAGGTYEQYF.

The genes are TRBV28 and TRBJ1-4, with D perhaps matching TRBD1 (5 bases). Germline V CDR1 and CDR2: MDHEN, SYDVKM. The CDR3 spans 13 residues. V was clipped by 5 bases and J by 7 bases, with 11 bases between them. This CDR3 reads CASSDGHFEKLFF. In nucleotides, the CDR3 is TGTGCCAGCAGTGACGGACACTTTGAAAAACTGTTTTTT.

The chain joins TRBV29-1 to TRBJ1-2, with 12 nucleotides matching TRBD1. CDR1 is SQVTM and CDR2 is ANQGSEA in the germline V gene. This CDR3 is 16 amino acids long. With 6 bases clipped from V and 8 bases from J, the junction kept 16 bases outside the gene matches. The CDR3 region is CSVLVHGTGGARGYTF. CDR3 DNA sequence: TGCAGCGTCTTGGTCCACGGGACAGGGGGCGCGCGGGGCTACACCTTC.

The gene calls are TRBV7-9 and TRBJ2-3; 9 bases align to TRBD1. Germline values: CDR1 SEHNR, CDR2 FQNEAQ (reference sequence). The CDR3 sequence is 15 residues long. V lost 1 base, J lost 3 bases, and 2 bases stayed unmatched. CDR3 DNA: TGTGCCAGCAGCTTAGGGGGGACAGGGACAGATACGCAGTATTTT. This codes for CASSLGGTGTDTQYF. Combining the CDR3 with reference TRBV7-9 and TRBJ2-3 gives the whole variable domain DTGVSQNPRHKITKRGQNVTFRCDPISEHNRLYWYRQTLGQGPEFLTYFQNEAQLEKSRLLSDRFSAERPKGSFSTLEIQRTEQGDSAMYLCASSLGGTGTDTQYFGPGTRLTVL.

The V gene is TRBV19, the J gene TRBJ1-6, with TRBD1 as a possible D gene (5 bases). This CDR3 comprises 13 residues. Trimming pared 6 bases from V and 8 bases from J, leaving 11 bases between. The germline CDR1 and CDR2 sequences are LNHDA and SQIVND (reference sequence). CDR3 region: CASSPGGYSPLHF. DNA of the CDR3: TGTGCCAGTAGCCCGGGGGGATATTCACCCCTCCACTTT.

The chain links TRBV9 to TRBJ2-1; either TRBD1 or TRBD2 may supply D (6 bases each). There are 15 residues in the CDR3. Germline assignment: CDR1 SGDLS and CDR2 YYNGEE. The V end lost 0 bases, the J end lost 7 bases, and 14 bases lay between the germline ends. CDR3 region: CASSVASRGVNEQFF. CDR3 nucleotides: TGTGCCAGCAGCGTAGCTTCGAGGGGGGTGAATGAGCAGTTCTTC.

The gene calls are TRBV5-5 and TRBJ2-3; D perhaps matches TRBD2 (6 bases). Germline V gene lookup returns CDR1 SGHKS and CDR2 YYEKEE (reference sequence). The ends were cut back, 4 bases at V and 6 bases at J, with 9 bases in the middle. The CDR3 totals 12 residues. CDR3 sequence: CASSLGGDTQYF. The CDR3 DNA sequence: TGTGCCAGCAGCCTTGGGGGGGATACGCAGTATTTT.

The rearrangement uses TRBV28 and TRBJ2-7; maybe TRBD1 (6 bases). Trimming pared 5 bases from V and 4 bases from J, leaving 18 bases between. The germline V gene encodes CDR1 MDHEN and CDR2 SYDVKM. The CDR3 sequence is 15 residues long. The CDR3 spells CASSIDRLLEYEQYF. The CDR3 coding sequence is TGTGCCAGCAGTATAGACAGGCTCCTCGAATACGAGCAGTACTTC.

The chain employs TRBV5-1 and TRBJ2-7; tentatively, D is TRBD1 (6 bases). Germline CDR1 is SGHRS and CDR2 is YFSETQ. There are 15 residues in the CDR3. The ends were cut back, 4 bases at V and 5 bases at J, with 19 bases in the middle. CDR3: CASSIGDTLGNEQYF. For the CDR3, the DNA is TGCGCCAGCAGCATCGGGGACACCCTAGGCAACGAGCAGTACTTC.

The CDR3 reads CVATGPTVVTGANVLTF. For the CDR3, the DNA is TGTGTCGCGACAGGCCCCACGGTGGTAACTGGGGCCAACGTCCTGACTTTC. This rearrangement joins TRBV30 to TRBJ2-6, with D possibly matching TRBD1 (6 bases). The CDR3 length is 17 residues. Germline-derived CDR1 and CDR2 are GTSNPN and SVGIG (reference sequence).

The chain links TRBV27 to TRBJ2-2, with D maybe TRBD2 (5 bases). The germline V and J ends were trimmed by 4 bases and 5 bases, with 14 bases remaining between them. This CDR3 region has 15 residues. CDR1 is MNHEY, CDR2 SMNVEV, per germline (reference sequence). CDR3 in amino acids: CASSYRTLGTGELFF. The CDR3, as DNA: TGTGCCAGCAGTTATCGGACTCTGGGGACCGGGGAGCTGTTTTTT.

This chain connects TRBV7-9 to TRBJ1-1, with D unresolved. The V gene's germline CDR1 is SEHNR and CDR2 FQNEAQ (reference sequence). This CDR3 is built from 14 residues. Trimming took 8 bases from V and 0 from J, leaving 13 bases between them. The CDR3 DNA sequence: TGTGCCAGCGCGGTCGCGGGAGTGAACACTGAAGCTTTCTTT. This translates into CASAVAGVNTEAFF.

This chain links TRBV29-1 with TRBJ2-6; a possible D gene is TRBD1 (5 bases). From germline, CDR1 is SQVTM and CDR2 ANQGSEA. The V end was cut by 6 bases, the J end by 2 bases, with 11 bases between. This CDR3 has 14 amino acids. CDR3 region: CSVSKGTGANVLTF. Here the CDR3 DNA reads TGCAGCGTATCTAAGGGGACTGGGGCCAACGTCCTGACTTTC.

This rearrangement joins TRBV19 to TRBJ1-2; unclear D gene. Trimming pared 8 bases from V and 0 bases from J, leaving 7 bases between. This CDR3 spans 12 amino acids. Germline CDR1 reads LNHDA; CDR2 reads SQIVND (reference sequence). The CDR3 sequence: CASGLTNYGYTF. DNA of the CDR3: TGTGCCAGTGGGCTCACTAACTATGGCTACACCTTC.

This clone has more than one count but fewer than ten. The chain couples TRBV11-3 to TRBJ1-1; 8 bases map to TRBD1. The CDR3 has 14 amino acids. The trim removed 2 bases at V and 3 bases at J, leaving 2 bases unmatched. The germline V gene encodes CDR1 SGHNT and CDR2 YENEEA. The CDR3 spells CASSLQGADTEAFF. The CDR3 DNA reads as TGTGCCAGCAGCTTACAGGGGGCCGACACTGAAGCTTTCTTT.

V usage is TRBV6-6 and J usage is TRBJ1-6; perhaps TRBD1 as D (6 bases). CDR1 is MNHNY, CDR2 SVGAGI, per germline (reference sequence). V lost 7 bases to trimming and J lost 8 bases, with 15 bases between them. The length of the CDR3 is 14 residues. CDR3 coding DNA: TGTGCCAGCACCATACAGGGAGTTGATTCACCCCTCCACTTT. It yields the protein CASTIQGVDSPLHF.

In nucleotides, the CDR3 is TGTGCCAGCAGTTTTACCTATGGCTACACCTTC. Amino acids: CASSFTYGYTF. The chain recombines TRBV28 with TRBJ1-2; D is uncertain. Trimming stripped 3 bases from V and 4 bases from J, with 3 bases between. Germline CDR1 reads MDHEN; CDR2 reads SYDVKM. The CDR3 runs to 11 residues.

This clone has just one count. The chain has TRBV7-2 and TRBJ2-7; 7 positions match TRBD2. This CDR3 has 15 amino acids. Germline-derived CDR1 and CDR2 are SGHTA and FQGNSA. V shed 0 bases, J shed 2 bases, and the junction held 4 bases outside the gene matches. CDR3 protein: CASSLAFGLAYEQYF. The CDR3 DNA sequence: TGTGCCAGCAGCTTAGCGTTCGGACTAGCCTACGAGCAGTACTTC. The entire variable domain, with the rest obtained from reference TRBV7-2 and TRBJ2-7, is as follows: GAGVSQSPSNKVTEKGKDVELRCDPISGHTALYWYRQSLGQGLEFLIYFQGNSAPDKSGLPSDRFSAERTGGSVSTLTIQRTQQEDSAVYLCASSLAFGLAYEQYFGPGTRLTVT.

The J gene is TRBJ1-5, the V gene TRBV6-6, with no clear D. Germline V lookup: CDR1 MNHNY, CDR2 SVGAGI (reference sequence). The length of the CDR3 is 15 residues. V was clipped by 7 bases and J by 5 bases, with 18 bases between them. This CDR3 reads CASKLPQDADQPQHF. In DNA, the CDR3 is TGTGCCAGCAAACTACCTCAAGACGCGGATCAGCCCCAGCATTTT.